This T cell receptor (beta chain) was identified during a study of T cell clones after liver transplantation (dated by TCRdb to the late 2010s). General notes on the study: The samples were obtained from ITN030ST, a randomized trial that attempted immunosuppression withdrawal within 2 years after liver transplantation. Donor-reactive T cell clones were identified by TCRbeta sequencing after a pre-transplant mixed lymphocyte reaction and then tracked in post-transplant blood. The subjects received no induction therapy and were kept on standard immunosuppression until randomization at 12-24 months post-transplant. Blood samples were collected pre-transplant, then pre-randomization ahead of withdrawal, and finally post-randomization once withdrawal had either been completed or failed. Tolerance meant complete immunosuppression withdrawal for at least one year without liver enzymes rising beyond twice the upper limit of normal. The studied cohort comprised 8 liver transplant recipients, 3 classified as tolerant and 5 as non-tolerant. As an antigen-independent comparator for the donor-reactive sequences, third party-reactive TCRbeta sequences from pre-transplant MLRs were identified as well. Three of the eight recipients were HCV-positive; the others were transplanted for non-autoimmune, non-viral indications. Overall results and qualifications from the work: In most of the 8 subjects, regardless of tolerance or HCV status, circulating donor-reactive CD4 TCRbeta sequences dropped significantly post-transplant. A greater decline was seen for donor-reactive sequences than for third party-reactive sequences, suggesting partial antigen-specific deletion unrelated to withdrawal success. Because of small, heterogeneous patient numbers and non-standardized post-transplant time points, the conclusions were only preliminary. Low numbers of available donor cells limited the measurable donor-reactive repertoire in two subjects. Because no allograft tissue specimens were available, donor-reactive T cells may have migrated into the graft instead of being deleted. Once repertoire turnover was taken into account, donor-reactive detection showed a significant reduction for CD4 in 7 of 8 subjects and for CD8 in 8 of 8.

The germline V gene (reference sequence) gives CDR1 as LNHNV and CDR2 as YYDKDF. The junction shows trimming of 3 bases on V and 6 bases on J, plus 14 bases between the germline ends. The CDR3, from cysteine to phenylalanine, totals 14 residues. Only the CDR3 region is kept as DNA, spanning 42 bases read in frame from base 1. Frozen genomic DNA underwent high-throughput TCRbeta CDR3 sequencing by immunoSEQ, including PCR amplification, mapping, bias correction and internal controls. Per the source publication's procedure: Productive rearrangements were kept, and unique TCRbeta sequences were defined by CDR3 nucleotide sequence plus V and J gene. Donor-reactive sequences required at least 5-fold expansion in CFSE-low cells versus unstimulated pre-transplant cells and at least 0.01% frequency. Minimum frequency thresholds were set for each subject based on the unstimulated sample with the lowest template count, ensuring at least 90% detection power. Jensen-Shannon divergence between the top 1000 TCRbeta sequences post-transplant and pre-transplant was used to measure repertoire turnover. Changes in detection of donor-reactive sequences were tested with two-sided Fisher's exact tests. TCRdb provides this immuneACCESS table in a form limited to in-frame rearrangements. Some clones are lacking; in checked studies, under half of them reflect an unresolved V gene, and why the rest are absent is not known. V and J calls and clone size are given by that table; D and trimming were obtained from the DNA. The sample contains more than 95,000 clones, more than 75% of them found a single time. Over 0.75% of the sample rests with the top ten.

In the paper's terms, the time point label means: pre-transplant. Thawed unstimulated PBMCs were stained for CD3, CD4 and CD8 and FACS-sorted into CD3+CD4+ and CD3+CD8+ populations. All 8 studied subjects were randomized to immunosuppression withdrawal. The Qiagen DNeasy Blood and Tissue Kit was used for isolation of genomic DNA. With respect to this clone: Its specific antigen is unknown. Per-nucleotide qualities are absent, and no much larger clonotype sits a single base away.

Sequencing used CD4+ T cells from blood, obtained before liver transplant. The receptor was isolated from a human donor who received a liver transplant. Recombination joined TRBV15 with TRBJ1-2; the D gene is unclear. The CDR3 reads as follows: CATSRNWRADGYTF. The DNA sequence is as follows: TGTGCCACCAGCAGGAACTGGAGGGCTGATGGCTACACCTTC.